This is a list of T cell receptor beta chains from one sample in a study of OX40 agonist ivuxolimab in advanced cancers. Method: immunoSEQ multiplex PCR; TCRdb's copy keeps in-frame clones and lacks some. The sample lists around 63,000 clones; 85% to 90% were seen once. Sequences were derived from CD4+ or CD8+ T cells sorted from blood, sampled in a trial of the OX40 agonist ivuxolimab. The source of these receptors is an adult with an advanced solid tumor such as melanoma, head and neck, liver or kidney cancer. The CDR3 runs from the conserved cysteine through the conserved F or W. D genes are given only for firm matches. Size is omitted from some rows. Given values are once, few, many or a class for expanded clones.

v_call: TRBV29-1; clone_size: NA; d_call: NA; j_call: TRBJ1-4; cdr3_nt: TGCAGCGTTGAAGACCAGGGATGGGAAAAACTGTTTTTT; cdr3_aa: CSVEDQGWEKLFF
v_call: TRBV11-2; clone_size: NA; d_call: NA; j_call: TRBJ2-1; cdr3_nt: TGTGCCAGCAGCTATGCAACTAGCAGGGATGAGCAGTTCTTC; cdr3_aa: CASSYATSRDEQFF
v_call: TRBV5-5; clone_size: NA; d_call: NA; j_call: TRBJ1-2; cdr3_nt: TGTGCCAGCAGCCCGGAACCGGGACGCGGCTATGGCTACACCTTC; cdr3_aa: CASSPEPGRGYGYTF
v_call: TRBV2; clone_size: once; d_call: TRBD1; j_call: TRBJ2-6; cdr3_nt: TGTGCCACCAACGTAGGGACAGGGCCTAATCCCTCTGGGGCCAACGTCCTGACTTTC; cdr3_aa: CATNVGTGPNPSGANVLTF
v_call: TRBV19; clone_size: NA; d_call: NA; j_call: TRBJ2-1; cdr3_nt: TGTGCCAGTAGTTATGATAATCGAAGGGTCGTTGGGAATGAGCAGTTCTTC; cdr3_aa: CASSYDNRRVVGNEQFF
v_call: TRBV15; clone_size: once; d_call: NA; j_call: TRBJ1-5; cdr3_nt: TGTGCCACCAGCAGAGATTACAGTTATAGCAATCAGCCCCAGCATTTT; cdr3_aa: CATSRDYSYSNQPQHF
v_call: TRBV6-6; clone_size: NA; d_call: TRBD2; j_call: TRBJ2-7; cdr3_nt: TGTGCCAGCAGCCCGGGGTGGGACTACTACGAGCAGTACTTC; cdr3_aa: CASSPGWDYYEQYF
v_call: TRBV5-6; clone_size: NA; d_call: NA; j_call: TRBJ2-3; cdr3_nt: TGTGCCAGCAGCTTGAGTTTAGGATTCACAGATACGCAGTATTTT; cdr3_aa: CASSLSLGFTDTQYF
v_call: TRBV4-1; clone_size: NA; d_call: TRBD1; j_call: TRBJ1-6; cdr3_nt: TGCGCCAGCAGCCAAGGAGGGACAGGGTCTTTTTTTAATTCACCCCTCCACTTT; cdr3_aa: CASSQGGTGSFFNSPLHF
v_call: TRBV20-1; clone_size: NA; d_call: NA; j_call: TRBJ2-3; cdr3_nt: TGCAGTGCTAGCAGGACAGATACGCAGTATTTT; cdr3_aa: CSASRTDTQYF
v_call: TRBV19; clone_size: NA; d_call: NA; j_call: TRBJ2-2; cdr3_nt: TGTGCCAGTAAGGCGTATACCGGGGAGCTGTTTTTT; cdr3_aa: CASKAYTGELFF
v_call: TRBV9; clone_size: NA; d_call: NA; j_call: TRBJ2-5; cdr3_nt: TGTGCCAGCAGCACCCGACTAGATGAGACCCAGTACTTC; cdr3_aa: CASSTRLDETQYF
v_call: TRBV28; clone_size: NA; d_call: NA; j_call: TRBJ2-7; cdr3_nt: TGTGCCACCCTTGAACAGGGTAGCTACGAGCAGTACTTC; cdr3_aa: CATLEQGSYEQYF
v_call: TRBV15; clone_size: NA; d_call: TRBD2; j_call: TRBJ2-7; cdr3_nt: TGTGCCACCAGCGCCAGAAGTTACGGCGGGAGGTGGTACGAGCAGTACTTC; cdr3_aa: CATSARSYGGRWYEQYF
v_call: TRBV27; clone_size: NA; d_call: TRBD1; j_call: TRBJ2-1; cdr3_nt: TGTGCCAGCAGTTTAGACCAGGGACAGTACAATGAGCAGTTCTTC; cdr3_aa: CASSLDQGQYNEQFF
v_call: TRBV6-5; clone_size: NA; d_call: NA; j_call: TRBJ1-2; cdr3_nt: TGTGCCAGCAGTTATGCGGGGACTAACTATGGCTACACCTTC; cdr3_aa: CASSYAGTNYGYTF
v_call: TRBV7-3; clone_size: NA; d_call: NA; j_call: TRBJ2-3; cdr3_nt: TGTGCCAGCAGCTTCTGGGGGCGGGTTACAGATACGCAGTATTTT; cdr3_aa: CASSFWGRVTDTQYF
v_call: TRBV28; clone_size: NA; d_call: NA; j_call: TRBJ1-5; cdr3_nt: TGTGCCAGCAGAACACATAGCAATCAGCCCCAGCATTTT; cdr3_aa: CASRTHSNQPQHF
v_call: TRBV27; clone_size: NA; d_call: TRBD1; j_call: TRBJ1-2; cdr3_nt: TGTGCCAGCAGATCCCCGGGACAGGGTCCGCACTATGGCTACACCTTC; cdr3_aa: CASRSPGQGPHYGYTF
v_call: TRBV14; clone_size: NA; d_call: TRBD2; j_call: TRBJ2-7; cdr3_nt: TGTGCCAGCAGCATCACTAGCGGGAACGAGCAGTACTTC; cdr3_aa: CASSITSGNEQYF
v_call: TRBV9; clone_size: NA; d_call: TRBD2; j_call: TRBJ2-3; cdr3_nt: TGTGCCAGCAGCGTAGGTCCGGGGGGGCGATCAGATACGCAGTATTTT; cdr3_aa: CASSVGPGGRSDTQYF
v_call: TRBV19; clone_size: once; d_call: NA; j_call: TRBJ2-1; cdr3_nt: TGTGCCAGTAGAGGGCGGGGATACAATGAGCAGTTCTTC; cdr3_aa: CASRGRGYNEQFF
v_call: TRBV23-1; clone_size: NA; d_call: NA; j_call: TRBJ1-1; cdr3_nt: TGCGCCAGCAGTCAATCGACGGACATGAACACTGAAGCTTTCTTT; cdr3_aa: CASSQSTDMNTEAFF
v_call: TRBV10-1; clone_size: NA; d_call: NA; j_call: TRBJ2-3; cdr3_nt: TGCGCCAGCAGTAGGCAAAGAGGGGATACGCAGTATTTT; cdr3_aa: CASSRQRGDTQYF
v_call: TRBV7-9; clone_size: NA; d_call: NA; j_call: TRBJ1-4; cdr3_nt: TGTGCCAGCAGCCCCCCCCAAGGGATGGATGAAAAACTGTTTTTT; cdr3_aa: CASSPPQGMDEKLFF
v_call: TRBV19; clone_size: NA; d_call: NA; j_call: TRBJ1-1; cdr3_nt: TGTGCCAGTAGTATAGATGGGCGAGGGACCACCGCCGACCGAGCTTTCTTT; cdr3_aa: CASSIDGRGTTADRAFF
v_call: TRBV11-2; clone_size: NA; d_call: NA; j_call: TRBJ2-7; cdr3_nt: TGTGCCAGCAGCTTAGAGCGGGGCCCGTCCTACGAGCAGTACTTC; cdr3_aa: CASSLERGPSYEQYF
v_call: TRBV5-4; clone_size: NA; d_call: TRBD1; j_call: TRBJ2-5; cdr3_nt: TGTGCCAGCAGCTTTCACCTACCGGGACAGGGACAAGAGACCCAGTACTTC; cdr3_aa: CASSFHLPGQGQETQYF
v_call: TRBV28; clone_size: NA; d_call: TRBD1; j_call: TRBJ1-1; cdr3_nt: TGTGCCAGCAGTACTGGACAGGGGAACACTGAAGCTTTCTTT; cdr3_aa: CASSTGQGNTEAFF
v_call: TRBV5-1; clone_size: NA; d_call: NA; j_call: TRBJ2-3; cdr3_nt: TGCGCCAGCAGCTTGGGACAGATAACAGATACGCAGTATTTT; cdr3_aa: CASSLGQITDTQYF
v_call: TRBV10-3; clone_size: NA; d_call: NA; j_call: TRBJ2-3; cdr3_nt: TGTGCCATCAGTGAGATGGAGACAGATACGCAGTATTTT; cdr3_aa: CAISEMETDTQYF
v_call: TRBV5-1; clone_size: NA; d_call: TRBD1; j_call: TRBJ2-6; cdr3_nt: TGCGCCAGCAGCTTCCGGACAGGGGGCTTCTCTGGGGCCAACGTCCTGACTTTC; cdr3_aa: CASSFRTGGFSGANVLTF
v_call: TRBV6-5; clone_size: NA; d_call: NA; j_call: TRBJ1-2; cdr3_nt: TGTGCCAGCAGCCACTACAGGGACTATGGCTACACCTTC; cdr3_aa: CASSHYRDYGYTF
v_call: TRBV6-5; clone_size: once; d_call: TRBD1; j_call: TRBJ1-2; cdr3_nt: TGTGCCAGCAGTTCCCGGGACAGGGGATGGGGCTACACCTTC; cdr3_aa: CASSSRDRGWGYTF
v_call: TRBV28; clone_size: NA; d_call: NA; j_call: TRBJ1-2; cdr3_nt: TGTGCCAGCTCCTCCCCCGGGACCCCAGGCGGAGGCTACACCTTC; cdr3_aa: CASSSPGTPGGGYTF
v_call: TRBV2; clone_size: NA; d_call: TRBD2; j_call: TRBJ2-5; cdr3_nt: TGTGCCAGCAGCCAGGGACTAGCGGGGGAGACCCAGTACTTC; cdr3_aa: CASSQGLAGETQYF
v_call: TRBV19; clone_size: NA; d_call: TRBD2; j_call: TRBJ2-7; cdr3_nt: TGTGCCAGTAGTTCTACTAGCGGGGGCCCCTCCTACGAGCAGTACTTC; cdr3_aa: CASSSTSGGPSYEQYF
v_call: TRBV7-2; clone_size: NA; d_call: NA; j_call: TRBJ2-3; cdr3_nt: TGTGCCAGCAGCTTAGCGGGGCGGGGTCGCAGGGGATTACAATATTTT; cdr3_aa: CASSLAGRGRRGLQYF
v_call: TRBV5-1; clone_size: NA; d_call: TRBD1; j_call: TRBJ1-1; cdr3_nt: TGCGCCAGCAGCCCAGGTCTCGACAGGGGCACTGAAGCTTTCTTT; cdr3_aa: CASSPGLDRGTEAFF
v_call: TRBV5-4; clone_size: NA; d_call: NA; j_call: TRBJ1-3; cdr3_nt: TGTGCCCTCCACGTAGGAAACACCATATATTTT; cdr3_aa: CALHVGNTIYF
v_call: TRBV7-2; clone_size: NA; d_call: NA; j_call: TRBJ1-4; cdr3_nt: TGTGCCAGCAGCCCCTTCCCGGGGGAAAAACTGTTTTTT; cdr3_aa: CASSPFPGEKLFF
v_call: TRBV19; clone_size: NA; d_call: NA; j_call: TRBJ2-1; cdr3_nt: TGTGCCAGTAGCCGGACCCCCCCGGGGCTAAGCTCCTACAATGAGCAGTTCTTC; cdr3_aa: CASSRTPPGLSSYNEQFF